This section outlines one T cell receptor (beta chain) sequence together with its context. TCRdb keeps only in-frame clones here, not all; method: immunoSEQ multiplex PCR. The table shows tens of thousands of clones, with 80% to 85% occurring only once. The junction had 9 bases not matched to a gene; V was cut back by 4 bases and J by 4 bases. CDR1 SGHRS and CDR2 YFSETQ come from the germline V gene. This CDR3 spans 16 amino acids. The sample belongs to a study of blood T cell repertoires in COVID-19. Overall study context: Researchers got acute and convalescent COVID-19 samples from the United States, Italy and Spain.

Material for sequencing was peripheral blood. This TCR derives from a man in his sixties with acute or convalescent COVID-19. The gene calls are TRBV5-1 and TRBJ2-5; TRBD1 aligns across 11 bases. Here the CDR3 reads CASSDGGTGGRETQYF. DNA for the CDR3: TGCGCCAGCAGCGATGGCGGGACAGGGGGTCGAGAGACCCAGTACTTC. Supplemented by reference TRBV5-1 and TRBJ2-5, the full variable domain reads KAGVTQTPRYLIKTRGQQVTLSCSPISGHRSVSWYQQTPGQGLQFLFEYFSETQRNKGNFPGRFSGRQFSNSRSEMNVSTLELGDSALYLCASSDGGTGGRETQYFGPGTRLLVL.